This T cell receptor (beta chain) was found in a study of T cell responses to AZD1222 COVID-19 vaccine. Concerning this clone itself: Its target is not known.

Germline CDR1 and CDR2: SEHNR and FQNEAQ (reference sequence). CDR3 length equals 14 residues. Trimming stripped 2 bases from V and 3 bases from J, with 9 bases between. Overall study results and limits: Reportedly, close to half of spike-specific TCRs are directed against unmutated variant regions. Two doses of AZD1222 preceded a rise in Spike-specific TCR breadth and depth. At baseline, seropositivity was found in only a handful of AZD1222 recipients.

Assay used: immunoSEQ multiplex PCR; TCRdb lists only in-frame clones, some missing. The sample contains some 150,000 clones, 75% to 90% of which appear only once. Source: peripheral blood, taken 28 days after the second AZD1222 dose. V gene TRBV7-9 combines with J gene TRBJ2-3; D not resolved. The sequence was obtained from an adult who received the AZD1222 COVID-19 vaccine. This CDR3 is CASSLRPTTDTQYF. The DNA of the CDR3 is TGTGCCAGCAGCTTACGTCCCACTACAGATACGCAGTATTTT.